The text below deals with one T cell receptor beta chain. As yet, its antigen is unknown. This record comes from a study of T cell responses to AZD1222 COVID-19 vaccine. Across the whole study: Timing groups of about 4 and about 12 weeks for second doses were pooled.

Profiled with immunoSEQ multiplex PCR; TCRdb holds only in-frame clones, not every one. The sample includes about 150,000 clones, roughly 90% of them seen just once. Findings of the study overall: Donors in the cohort were predominantly white British and more often female, and clonal diversity was possibly underestimated. Spike-specific TCR breadth and depth grew following two AZD1222 doses. The peak T cell response came first, and repertoires were sampled only after it.

CDR1 is SGHDN and CDR2 is FVKESK in the germline V gene. The J segment lost 2 bases and the V segment lost 3 bases, leaving 15 bases of the junction unmatched. CDR3 length: 18 residues. The clonotype originates from an adult in good health. Sequencing was performed on peripheral blood, taken on day 0 of AZD1222 vaccination. This sequence joins TRBV14 and TRBJ2-7; 8 bases map to TRBD1. The CDR3 DNA follows: TGTGCCAGCAGCCACCCAGGACAGGGCAGGGGGTTGACCTACGAGCAGTACTTC. This encodes CASSHPGQGRGLTYEQYF.